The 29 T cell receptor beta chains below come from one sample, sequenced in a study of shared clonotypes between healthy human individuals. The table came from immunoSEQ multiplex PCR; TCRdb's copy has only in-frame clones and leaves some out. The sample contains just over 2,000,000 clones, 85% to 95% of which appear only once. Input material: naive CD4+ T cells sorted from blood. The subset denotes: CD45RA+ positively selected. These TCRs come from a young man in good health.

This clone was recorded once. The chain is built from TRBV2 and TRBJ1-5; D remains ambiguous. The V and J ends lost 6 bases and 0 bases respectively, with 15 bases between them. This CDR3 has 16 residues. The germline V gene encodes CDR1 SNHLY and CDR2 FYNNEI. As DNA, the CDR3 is TGTGCCAGCAGCGGGAAATACAGTAATAGCAATCAGCCCCAGCATTTT. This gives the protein CASSGKYSNSNQPQHF.

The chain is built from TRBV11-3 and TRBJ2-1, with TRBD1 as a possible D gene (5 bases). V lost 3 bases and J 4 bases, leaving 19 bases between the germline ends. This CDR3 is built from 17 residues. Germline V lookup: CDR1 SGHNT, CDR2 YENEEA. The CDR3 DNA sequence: TGTGCCAGCAGCTTGGGGCAGGGAACGAAGGAGTACAATGAGCAGTTCTTC. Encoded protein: CASSLGQGTKEYNEQFF.

In DNA, the CDR3 is TGTGCCATCTTACGACAGGGGGTCCATGAGCAGTTCTTC. Protein sequence: CAILRQGVHEQFF. The chain recombines TRBV7-9 with TRBJ2-1; 9 bases align to TRBD1. The CDR3 consists of 13 residues. The V gene end was trimmed by 10 bases and the J gene end by 8 bases; junction bases not matched to a gene: 9. CDR1 and CDR2 from the germline V gene are SEHNR and FQNEAQ (reference sequence).

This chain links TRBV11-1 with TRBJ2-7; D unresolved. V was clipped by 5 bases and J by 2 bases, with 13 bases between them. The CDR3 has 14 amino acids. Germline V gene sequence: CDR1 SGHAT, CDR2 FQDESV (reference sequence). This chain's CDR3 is CASSRRYSPYEQYF. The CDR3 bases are TGTGCCAGCAGCCGACGATATTCACCCTACGAGCAGTACTTC.

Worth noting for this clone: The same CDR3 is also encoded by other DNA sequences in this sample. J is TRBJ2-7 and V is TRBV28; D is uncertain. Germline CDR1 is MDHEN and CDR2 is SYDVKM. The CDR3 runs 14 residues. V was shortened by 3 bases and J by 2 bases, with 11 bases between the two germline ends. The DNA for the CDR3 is TGTGCCAGCAGTTTGGGCCCAGGCCCCTACGAGCAGTACTTC. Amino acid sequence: CASSLGPGPYEQYF.

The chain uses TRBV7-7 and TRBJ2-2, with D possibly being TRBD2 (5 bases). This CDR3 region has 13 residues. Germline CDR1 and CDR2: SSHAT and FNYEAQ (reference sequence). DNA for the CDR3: TGTGCTAGCGCGGCGATAAACACCGGGGAGCTGTTTTTT. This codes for CASAAINTGELFF.

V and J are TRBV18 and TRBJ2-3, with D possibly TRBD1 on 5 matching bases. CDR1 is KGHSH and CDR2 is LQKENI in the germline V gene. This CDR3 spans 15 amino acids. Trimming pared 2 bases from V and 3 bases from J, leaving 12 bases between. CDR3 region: CASSPSVRETDTQYF. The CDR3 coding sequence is TGTGCCAGCTCACCATCTGTCAGGGAAACAGATACGCAGTATTTT.

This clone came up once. CDR3 DNA: TGCGCCAGCCAAGCACTACAGGGGGGGTCCTACGAGCAGTACTTC. It yields the protein CASQALQGGSYEQYF. The chain joins TRBV5-1 to TRBJ2-7, with D perhaps matching TRBD1 (8 bases). Germline CDR1 SGHRS, CDR2 YFSETQ. The CDR3 spans 15 residues. Deletions cut 7 bases from V and 1 base from J, with 18 bases between. Together with reference TRBV5-1 and TRBJ2-7, the CDR3 gives the full variable domain: KAGVTQTPRYLIKTRGQQVTLSCSPISGHRSVSWYQQTPGQGLQFLFEYFSETQRNKGNFPGRFSGRQFSNSRSEMNVSTLELGDSALYLCASQALQGGSYEQYFGPGTRLTVT.

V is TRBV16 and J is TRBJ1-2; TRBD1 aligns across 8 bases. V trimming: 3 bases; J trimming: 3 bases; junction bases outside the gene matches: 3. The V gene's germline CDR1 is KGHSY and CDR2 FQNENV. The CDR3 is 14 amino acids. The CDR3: CASSHPTGDYGYTF. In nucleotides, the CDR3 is TGTGCCAGCAGCCACCCGACAGGGGACTATGGCTACACCTTC.

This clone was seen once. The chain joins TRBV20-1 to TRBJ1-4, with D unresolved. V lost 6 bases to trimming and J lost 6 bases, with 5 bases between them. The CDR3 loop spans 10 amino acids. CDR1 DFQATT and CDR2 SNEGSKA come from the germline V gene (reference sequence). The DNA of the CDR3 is TGCAGTGCCCAATATGAAAAACTGTTTTTT. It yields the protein CSAQYEKLFF.

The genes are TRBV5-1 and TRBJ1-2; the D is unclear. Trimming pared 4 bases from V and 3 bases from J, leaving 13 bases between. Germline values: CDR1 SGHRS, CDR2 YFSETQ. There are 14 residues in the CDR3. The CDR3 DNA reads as TGCGCCAGCAGCGTGACACAAGACCACTATGGCTACACCTTC. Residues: CASSVTQDHYGYTF.

This CDR3 reads CASSLITGNYGYTF. The CDR3 region has the DNA TGCGCCAGCAGCCTTATAACAGGGAACTATGGCTACACCTTC. The genes are TRBV4-1 and TRBJ1-2, with a tentative D call TRBD1 (6 bases). The V gene's germline CDR1 is MGHRA and CDR2 YSYEKL. The CDR3 loop spans 14 amino acids. V was clipped by 4 bases and J by 2 bases, with 11 bases between them.

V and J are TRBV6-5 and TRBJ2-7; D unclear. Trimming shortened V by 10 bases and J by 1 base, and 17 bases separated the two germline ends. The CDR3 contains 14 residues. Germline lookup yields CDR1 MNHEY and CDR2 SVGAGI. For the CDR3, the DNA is TGTGCCACCTTCCGGGCAGGAGCATCCTACGAGCAGTACTTC. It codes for CATFRAGASYEQYF.

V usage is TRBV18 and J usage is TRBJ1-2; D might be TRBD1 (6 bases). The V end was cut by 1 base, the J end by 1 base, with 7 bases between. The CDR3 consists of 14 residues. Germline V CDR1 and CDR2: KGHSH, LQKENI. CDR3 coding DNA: TGTGCCAGCTCACCACAGGGGGATAACTATGGCTACACCTTC. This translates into CASSPQGDNYGYTF.

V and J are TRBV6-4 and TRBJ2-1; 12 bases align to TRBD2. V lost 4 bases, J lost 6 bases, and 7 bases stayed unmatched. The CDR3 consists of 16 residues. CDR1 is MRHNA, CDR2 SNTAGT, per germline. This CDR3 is CASSGRLAGDINEQFF. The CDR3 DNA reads TGTGCCAGCAGTGGCCGACTAGCGGGAGACATCAATGAGCAGTTCTTC.

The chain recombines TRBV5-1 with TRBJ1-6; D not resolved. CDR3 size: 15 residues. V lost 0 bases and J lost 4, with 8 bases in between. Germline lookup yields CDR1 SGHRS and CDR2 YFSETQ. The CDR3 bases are TGCGCCAGCAGCTTGGATGGCAAGTATAATTCACCCCTCCACTTT. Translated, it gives CASSLDGKYNSPLHF.

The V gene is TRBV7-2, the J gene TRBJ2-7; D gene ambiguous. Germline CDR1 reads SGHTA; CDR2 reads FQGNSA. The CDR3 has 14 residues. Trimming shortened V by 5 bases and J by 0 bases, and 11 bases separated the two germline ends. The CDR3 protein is CASSIRGTSYEQYF. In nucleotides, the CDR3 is TGTGCCAGCAGCATTAGAGGAACCTCCTACGAGCAGTACTTC.

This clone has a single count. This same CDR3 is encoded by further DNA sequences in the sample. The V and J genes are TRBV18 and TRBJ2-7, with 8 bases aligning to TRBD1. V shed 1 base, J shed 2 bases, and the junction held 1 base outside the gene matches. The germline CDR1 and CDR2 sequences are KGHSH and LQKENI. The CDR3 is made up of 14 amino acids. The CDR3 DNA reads TGTGCCAGCTCACCACAGACAGGGGCCTACGAGCAGTACTTC. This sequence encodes CASSPQTGAYEQYF.

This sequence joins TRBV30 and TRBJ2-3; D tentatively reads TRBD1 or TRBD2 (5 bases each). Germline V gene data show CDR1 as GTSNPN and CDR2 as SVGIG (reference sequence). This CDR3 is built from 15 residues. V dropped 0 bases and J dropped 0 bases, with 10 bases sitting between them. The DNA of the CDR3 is TGTGCCTGGAGTGTCCGGGACCTTAGCACAGATACGCAGTATTTT. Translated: CAWSVRDLSTDTQYF.

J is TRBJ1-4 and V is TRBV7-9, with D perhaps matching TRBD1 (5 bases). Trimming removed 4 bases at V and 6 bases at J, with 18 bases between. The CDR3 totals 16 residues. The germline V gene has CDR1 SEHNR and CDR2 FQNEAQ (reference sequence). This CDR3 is CASSSRDLGRDEKLFF. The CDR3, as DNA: TGTGCCAGCAGCTCGAGAGATTTGGGCAGGGATGAAAAACTGTTTTTT.

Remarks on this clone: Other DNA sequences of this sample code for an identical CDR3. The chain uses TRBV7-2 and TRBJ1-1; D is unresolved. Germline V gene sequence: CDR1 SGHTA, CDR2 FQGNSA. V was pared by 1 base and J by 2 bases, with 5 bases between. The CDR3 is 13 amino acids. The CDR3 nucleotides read TGTGCCAGCAGCTTAGGAGAAAACACTGAAGCTTTCTTT. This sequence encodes CASSLGENTEAFF.

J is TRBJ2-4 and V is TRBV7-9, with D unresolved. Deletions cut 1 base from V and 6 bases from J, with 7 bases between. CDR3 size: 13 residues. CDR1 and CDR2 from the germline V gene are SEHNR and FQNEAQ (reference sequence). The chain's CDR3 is CASSLGAGNIQYF. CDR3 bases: TGTGCCAGCAGCTTAGGGGCAGGAAACATTCAGTACTTC.

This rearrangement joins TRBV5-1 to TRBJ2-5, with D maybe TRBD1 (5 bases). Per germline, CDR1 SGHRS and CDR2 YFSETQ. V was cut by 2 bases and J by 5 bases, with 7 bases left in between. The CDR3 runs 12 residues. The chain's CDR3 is CASSLNRETQYF. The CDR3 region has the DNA TGCGCCAGCAGCTTAAACAGGGAGACCCAGTACTTC.

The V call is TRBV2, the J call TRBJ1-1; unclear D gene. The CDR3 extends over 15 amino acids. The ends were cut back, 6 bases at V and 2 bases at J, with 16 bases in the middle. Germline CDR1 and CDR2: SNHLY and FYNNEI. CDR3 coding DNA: TGTGCCAGCAGAGTGCTTGAGACGGAAAACACTGAAGCTTTCTTT. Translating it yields CASRVLETENTEAFF.

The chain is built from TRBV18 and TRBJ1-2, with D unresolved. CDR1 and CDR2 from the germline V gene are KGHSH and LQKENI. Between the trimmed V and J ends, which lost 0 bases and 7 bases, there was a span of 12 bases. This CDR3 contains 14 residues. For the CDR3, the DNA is TGTGCCAGCTCACCACCGGTGGGGAGTGGTGGCTACACCTTC. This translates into CASSPPVGSGGYTF. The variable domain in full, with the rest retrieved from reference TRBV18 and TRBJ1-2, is NAGVMQNPRHLVRRRGQEARLRCSPMKGHSHVYWYRQLPEEGLKFMVYLQKENIIDESGMPKERFSAEFPKEGPSILRIQQVVRGDSAAYFCASSPPVGSGGYTFGSGTRLTVV.

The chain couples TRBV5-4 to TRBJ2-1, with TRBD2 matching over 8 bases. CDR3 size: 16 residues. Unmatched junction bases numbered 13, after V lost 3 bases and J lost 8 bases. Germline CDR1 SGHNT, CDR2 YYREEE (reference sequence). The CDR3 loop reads CASSSGGTSGWDEQFF. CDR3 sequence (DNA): TGTGCCAGCAGCTCGGGTGGAACTAGCGGTTGGGATGAGCAGTTCTTC. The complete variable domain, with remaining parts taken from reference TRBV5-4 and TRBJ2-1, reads ETGVTQSPTHLIKTRGQQVTLRCSSQSGHNTVSWYQQALGQGPQFIFQYYREEENGRGNFPPRFSGLQFPNYSSELNVNALELDDSALYLCASSSGGTSGWDEQFFGPGTRLTVL.

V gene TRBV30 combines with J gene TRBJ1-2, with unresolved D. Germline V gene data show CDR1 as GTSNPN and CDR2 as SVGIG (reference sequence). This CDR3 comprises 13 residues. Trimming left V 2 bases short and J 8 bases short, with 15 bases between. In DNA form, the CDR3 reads TGTGCCTGGAGTCCTGACCGGATCGAGGGCTACACCTTC. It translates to CAWSPDRIEGYTF.

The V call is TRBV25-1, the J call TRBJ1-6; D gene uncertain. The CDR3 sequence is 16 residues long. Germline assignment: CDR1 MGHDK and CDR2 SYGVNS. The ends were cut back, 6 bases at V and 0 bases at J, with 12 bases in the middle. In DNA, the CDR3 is TGTGCCAGCAGCTCCGACTCCAGCTCCTATAATTCACCCCTCCACTTT. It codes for CASSSDSSSYNSPLHF.

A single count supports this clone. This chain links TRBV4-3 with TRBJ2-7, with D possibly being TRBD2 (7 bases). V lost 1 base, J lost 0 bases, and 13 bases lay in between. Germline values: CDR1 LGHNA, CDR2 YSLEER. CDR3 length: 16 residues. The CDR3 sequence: CASSQGAGAASYEQYF. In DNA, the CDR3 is TGCGCCAGCAGCCAAGGGGCGGGGGCGGCCTCCTACGAGCAGTACTTC.